This paragraph reports one TCR beta chain. Its antigen is still unknown. The data were taken from a study of cytomegalovirus exposure and HLA in healthy donors. The study's findings and limits: A prior analysis recorded that most TCR beta V segments were productive about 90% or about 30% of the time. Later analysis identified about 17,000 TCR beta sequences associated with HLA alleles, using a false discovery rate threshold of 0.05. For presence/absence analyses, sequencing depth was assumed to be roughly uniform across donors.

The V gene's germline CDR1 is SGHRS and CDR2 YFSETQ. V lost 0 bases to trimming and J lost 3 bases; unmatched junction nucleotides: 10. This CDR3 is built from 17 residues. PCR was performed using 60 Vbeta and 13 Jbeta primers. In the authors' methods: Later work found around 72 million unique TCR beta chains, with about 10 million shared. TCRdb's table, derived via immunoSEQ multiplex PCR, lists solely in-frame clones and lacks some. That table furnishes V, J and clone size, whereas the DNA furnished D and trimming. The table has approximately 150,000 clones, more than 60% seen once. The receptor's source is a man aged 35-49 years in good health and CMV-seropositive. Sequencing was performed on PBMCs. V and J are TRBV5-1 and TRBJ2-3; TRBD2 matches 7 bases. The CDR3 spells CASSLAGGRAGTDTQYF. The CDR3 DNA sequence: TGCGCCAGCAGCTTGGCCGGCGGGAGAGCGGGTACAGATACGCAGTATTTT.